The sample holds a few counts of the clone carrying this T cell receptor beta chain. J gave up 7 bases and V 6 bases, and 12 bases lay outside the gene matches. CDR1 is DFQATT, CDR2 SNEGSKA, per germline (reference sequence). The CDR3 sequence is 14 residues long. The data were obtained in a study of T-cell reconstitution after alpha-beta-depleted transplantation in children. Preparation of the TCRbeta library used unique molecular identifiers. TCRdb reanalysed the PCR reads using MiXCR and keeps one entry per CDR3 protein. The repertoire includes around 600,000 distinct CDR3 sequences, over 9.5% of them detected once, and around 4% sits in the top ten.

The starting material was PBMCs from the stem cell graft donor, obtained from the stem cell graft. The chain is built from TRBV20-1 and TRBJ1-5; 7 bases are a match to TRBD1. This TCR was recovered from a human donor who donated a stem cell graft to a child with acute myeloid leukemia. The CDR3 nucleotides read TGCAGTGCCAAAAGAGACAGGGTCAACCAGCCCCAGCATTTT. This translates into CSAKRDRVNQPQHF.